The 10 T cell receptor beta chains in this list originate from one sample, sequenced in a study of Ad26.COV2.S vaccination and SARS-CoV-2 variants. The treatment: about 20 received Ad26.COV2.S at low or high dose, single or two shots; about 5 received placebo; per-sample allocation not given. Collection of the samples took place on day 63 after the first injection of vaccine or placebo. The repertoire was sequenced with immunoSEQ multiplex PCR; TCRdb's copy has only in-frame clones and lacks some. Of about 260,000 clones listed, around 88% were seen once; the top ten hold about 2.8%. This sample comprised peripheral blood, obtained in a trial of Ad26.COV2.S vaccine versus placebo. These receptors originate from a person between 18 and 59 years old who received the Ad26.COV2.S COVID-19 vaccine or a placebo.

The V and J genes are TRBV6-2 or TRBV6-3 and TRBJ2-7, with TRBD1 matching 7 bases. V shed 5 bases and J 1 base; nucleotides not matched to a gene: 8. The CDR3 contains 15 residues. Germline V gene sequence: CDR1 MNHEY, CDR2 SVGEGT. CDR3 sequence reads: CASSRTGTASYEQYV. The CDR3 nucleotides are TGTGCCAGCAGTCGAACCGGGACAGCTTCCTACGAGCAGTACGTC.

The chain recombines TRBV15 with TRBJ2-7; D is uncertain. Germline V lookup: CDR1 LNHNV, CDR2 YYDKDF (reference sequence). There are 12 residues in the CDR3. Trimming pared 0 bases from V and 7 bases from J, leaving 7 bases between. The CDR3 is CATSRDQQEQYV. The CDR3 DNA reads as TGTGCCACCAGCAGAGACCAGCAGGAGCAGTACGTC.

As DNA, the CDR3 is TGTGCCAGCTCACCACTCGCTAGCAACGAGCAGTACGTC. It specifies CASSPLASNEQYV. The chain is built from TRBV18 and TRBJ2-7, with a possible D match to TRBD2 (5 bases). CDR3 length: 13 amino acids. V shed 1 base and J shed 5 bases, with 9 bases lying between them. Germline CDR1 and CDR2: KGHSH and LQKENI.

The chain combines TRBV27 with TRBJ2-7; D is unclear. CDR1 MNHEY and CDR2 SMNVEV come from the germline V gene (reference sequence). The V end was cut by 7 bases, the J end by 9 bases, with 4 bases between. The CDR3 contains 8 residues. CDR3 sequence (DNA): TGTGCCAGCAAGTGGCAGTACGTC. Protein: CASKWQYV.

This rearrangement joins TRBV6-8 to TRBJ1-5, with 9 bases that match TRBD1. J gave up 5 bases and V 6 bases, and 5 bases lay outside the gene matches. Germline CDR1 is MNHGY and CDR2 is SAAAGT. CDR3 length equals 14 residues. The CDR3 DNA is TGTGCCAGCAGGTGGGACAGGGTCGATCAGCCCCAGCATTTT. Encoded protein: CASRWDRVDQPQHF.

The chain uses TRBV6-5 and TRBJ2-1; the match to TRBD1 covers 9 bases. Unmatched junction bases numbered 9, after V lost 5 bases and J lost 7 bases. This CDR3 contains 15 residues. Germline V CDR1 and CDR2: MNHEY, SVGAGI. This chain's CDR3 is CASSTRRGTGNEQFF. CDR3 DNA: TGTGCCAGCAGTACCCGAAGGGGGACAGGGAATGAGCAGTTCTTC.

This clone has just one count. CDR3 nucleotides: TGTGCCAGCAGTTACGACGACAAGGAAACCTACGAGCAGTACTTC. It is translated as CASSYDDKETYEQYF. The chain is built from TRBV6-2 or TRBV6-3 and TRBJ2-7; D gene uncertain. Trimming stripped 2 bases from V and 2 bases from J, with 13 bases between. Germline V gives CDR1 MNHEY, CDR2 SVGEGT. CDR3 length: 15 residues.

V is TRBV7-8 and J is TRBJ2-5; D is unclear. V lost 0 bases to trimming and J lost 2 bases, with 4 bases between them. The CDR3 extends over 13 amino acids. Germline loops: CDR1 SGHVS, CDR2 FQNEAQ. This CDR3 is CASSLAQQETQYF. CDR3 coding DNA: TGTGCCAGCAGCTTAGCCCAGCAAGAGACCCAGTACTTC.

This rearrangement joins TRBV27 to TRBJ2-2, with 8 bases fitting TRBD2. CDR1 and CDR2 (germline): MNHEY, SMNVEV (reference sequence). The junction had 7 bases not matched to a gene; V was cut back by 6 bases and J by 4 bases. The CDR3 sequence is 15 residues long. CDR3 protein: CASSGAGGLTGELFF. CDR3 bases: TGTGCCAGCAGCGGGGCGGGGGGCCTCACCGGGGAGCTGTTTTTT.

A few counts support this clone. This CDR3 reads CASSSGHSSYNSPLHF. CDR3 sequence (DNA): TGTGCCAGCAGCTCCGGACACAGCTCCTATAATTCACCCCTCCACTTT. J is TRBJ1-6 and V is TRBV27; perhaps TRBD1 as D (5 bases). CDR3 length equals 16 residues. Trimming took off 6 bases at V and 0 bases at J, with 12 bases between the two ends. Germline V CDR1 and CDR2: MNHEY, SMNVEV (reference sequence).